This T cell receptor (beta chain) is from a study of identical twins. TCRdb independently ran MiXCR on the 5' RACE reads; one entry per CDR3 protein. The sample includes hundreds of thousands of distinct CDR3 sequences, around a sixth of them seen just once. This clonotype was detected a few times. A further study also used this sample, focusing on T cells expressing NK-cell markers.

This clonotype originated in a woman aged 18-29 years in good health. Sequences were obtained from PBMCs.

CDR3 coding DNA: TGCGCCAGCAGCTTGGACGGGAGATCGGGGCAGTACTTC. Translated: CASSLDGRSGQYF. The chain is built from TRBV5-1 and TRBJ2-7; a weak D match, TRBD2 (6 bases). This CDR3 comprises 13 residues. Per the germline V gene, CDR1 is SGHRS and CDR2 is YFSETQ. V gave up 0 bases and J gave up 9 bases, with 13 bases separating them.